The 15 T cell receptor beta chains reported below all come from one sample, sequenced in a study of CD8 T cells in ankylosing spondylitis. Using its own MiXCR run on the 5' RACE reads, TCRdb lists one record per CDR3 protein. Of 130,000 or so distinct CDR3 sequences listed, about 6.4% were seen once; the top ten hold 12%. Specimen: blood, either unsorted or a sorted T cell fraction (not recorded which). The source is a male donor with ankylosing spondylitis or in good health (not recorded which).

The table lists this clonotype with many counts. This CDR3 is CASSPRTGIGANVLTF. The CDR3, as DNA: TGTGCCAGCAGTCCCCGGACAGGGATTGGGGCCAACGTCCTGACTTTC. The genes are TRBV28 and TRBJ2-6; 8 bases are a match to TRBD1. CDR1 is MDHEN, CDR2 SYDVKM, per germline. V lost 5 bases, J lost 3 bases, and 6 bases stayed unmatched. CDR3 length equals 16 residues.

This clonotype was counted ten times or more. CDR3 residues: CASSQASGNTVNEQFF. The CDR3 DNA follows: TGCGCCAGCAGCCAGGCTAGCGGGAACACGGTCAATGAGCAGTTCTTC. The chain carries TRBV4-3 and TRBJ2-1; 9 bases align to TRBD2. The CDR3 is made up of 16 amino acids. The trim removed 3 bases at V and 6 bases at J, leaving 9 bases unmatched. Germline CDR1 and CDR2: LGHNA and YSLEER.

The chain carries TRBV24-1 and TRBJ1-5; D is uncertain. Trimming left V 7 bases short and J 7 bases short, with 13 bases between. The CDR3 has 13 residues. Germline assignment: CDR1 KGHDR and CDR2 SFDVKD. The CDR3 nucleotides are TGTGCCACCAGGACGGGTACCGGGCAGCCCCAGCATTTT. Its translation is CATRTGTGQPQHF.

This clonotype was counted a few times. The chain joins TRBV10-3 to TRBJ2-7; D remains unclear. The germline CDR1 and CDR2 sequences are ENHRY and SYGVKD. V was cut by 10 bases and J by 1 base, with 8 bases left in between. The CDR3 has 11 residues. The CDR3 region has the DNA TGTGCCACTGCTGGGTCCTACGAGCAGTACTTC. Protein sequence: CATAGSYEQYF.

This clonotype was found many times. The genes are TRBV2 and TRBJ1-4; D gene unclear. The CDR3 covers 14 residues. CDR1 and CDR2 from the germline V gene are SNHLY and FYNNEI. V was cut by 3 bases and J by 6 bases, with 11 bases left in between. CDR3 sequence (DNA): TGTGCCAGCAGTGATCTGCGGTGGGATGAAAAACTGTTTTTT. It codes for CASSDLRWDEKLFF. Based on the CDR3 plus reference TRBV2 and TRBJ1-4, the full variable domain is EPEVTQTPSHQVTQMGQEVILRCVPISNHLYFYWYRQILGQKVEFLVSFYNNEISEKSEIFDDQFSVERPDGSNFTLKIRSTKLEDSAMYFCASSDLRWDEKLFFGSGTQLSVL.

Many counts were recorded for this clonotype. CDR3 sequence reads: CSIRQGNNEQFF. CDR3 DNA: TGCAGTATAAGACAGGGCAACAATGAGCAGTTCTTC. The V call is TRBV29-1, the J call TRBJ2-1; 7 bases fit TRBD1. This CDR3 contains 12 residues. Germline CDR1 SQVTM, CDR2 ANQGSEA.

The gene calls are TRBV28 and TRBJ1-2; D uncertain. V was shortened by 6 bases and J by 2 bases, with 19 bases between the two germline ends. The CDR3 is made up of 16 amino acids. Germline CDR1 reads MDHEN; CDR2 reads SYDVKM. The chain's CDR3 is CASSYSGFTPNYGYTF. CDR3 in DNA: TGTGCCAGCAGCTACTCGGGGTTCACCCCAAACTATGGCTACACCTTC.

Many counts were recorded for this clonotype. Because the CDR3's place on the DNA is in doubt, the DNA is left out and the CDR3 is given as listed by TCRdb. The chain uses TRBV7-2 and TRBJ1-1; the DNA was not compared with TRBD1, the D call given in the table. The CDR3 extends over 15 residues, inclusive of both ends. Germline-derived CDR1 and CDR2 are SGHTA and FQGNSA. The chain's CDR3 is CASSFGPGLNTEAFF.

This clonotype was counted at least ten times. V is TRBV4-2 and J is TRBJ2-1; D is undetermined. V shed 2 bases and J shed 5 bases, with 7 bases lying between them. Germline lookup yields CDR1 LGHNA and CDR2 YNFKEQ. The CDR3 runs 13 residues. Written as DNA, the CDR3 is TGTGCCAGCAGCCAAATCGCGAACAATGAGCAGTTCTTC. It codes for CASSQIANNEQFF.

This clonotype has at least ten counts. The rearrangement joins TRBV18 to TRBJ1-2; D ambiguous. The V and J ends lost 3 bases and 4 bases respectively, with 9 bases between them. The CDR3 runs 13 residues. The germline CDR1 and CDR2 sequences are KGHSH and LQKENI. Written as DNA, the CDR3 is TGTGCCAGCTCACCTGGGCAGCCCTATGGCTACACCTTC. Its translation: CASSPGQPYGYTF.

This clonotype has at least ten counts. The chain employs TRBV24-1 and TRBJ2-3; no firm D call. The CDR3 has 13 amino acids. V lost 4 bases, J lost 7 bases, and 11 bases lay in between. Germline V gene lookup returns CDR1 KGHDR and CDR2 SFDVKD. CDR3 region: CATSENYLNTQYF. As DNA, the CDR3 is TGTGCCACCAGTGAAAACTACCTGAATACGCAGTATTTT.

This clonotype was picked up many times. The chain employs TRBV20-1 and TRBJ2-3; D remains unclear. Trimming cost V 3 bases and J 4 bases, with 11 bases left between them. CDR1 and CDR2 from the germline V gene are DFQATT and SNEGSKA (reference sequence). There are 13 residues in the CDR3. In nucleotides, the CDR3 is TGCAGTGCTAGCGTGGGTGGCCCAGATACGCAGTATTTT. Protein sequence: CSASVGGPDTQYF.

This clonotype was seen ten or more times. The chain joins TRBV5-1 to TRBJ2-1, with TRBD1 matching 9 bases. Germline values: CDR1 SGHRS, CDR2 YFSETQ. The junction had 6 bases not matched to a gene; V was cut back by 4 bases and J by 7 bases. This CDR3 comprises 14 residues. The CDR3 sequence is CASSRRDRVNEQFF. In DNA form, the CDR3 reads TGCGCCAGCAGCCGCCGGGACAGGGTGAATGAGCAGTTCTTC.

The sample holds many counts of this clonotype. The rearrangement uses TRBV7-2 and TRBJ2-1; 9 nucleotides line up with TRBD2. The CDR3 has 17 amino acids. The junction had 8 bases not matched to a gene; V was cut back by 0 bases and J by 5 bases. Germline loops: CDR1 SGHTA, CDR2 FQGNSA. CDR3 DNA: TGTGCCAGCAGCTTAGCACTAGCGGGTTGGCTAAACAATGAGCAGTTCTTC. It is translated as CASSLALAGWLNNEQFF.

This clonotype was counted ten times or more. V and J are TRBV7-3 and TRBJ2-2; D unclear. CDR1 SGHTA and CDR2 FQGTGA come from the germline V gene. This CDR3 has 13 residues. The V end lost 0 bases, the J end lost 4 bases, and 3 bases lay between the germline ends. As DNA, the CDR3 is TGTGCCAGCAGCTTAACCCCCACCGGGGAGCTGTTTTTT. It specifies CASSLTPTGELFF.